One sample yielded the 30 T cell receptor beta chains listed below, sequenced in a study of cytomegalovirus exposure and HLA in healthy donors. Clones were sequenced by immunoSEQ multiplex PCR, and TCRdb holds only the in-frame ones, with some missing. The profile covers about 53,000 clones, with roughly 92% appearing a single time and approximately 1.4% taken by the ten largest. Sequenced input: PBMCs. Source of these receptors: a young man in good health and CMV-seronegative.

The chain is built from TRBV6-1 and TRBJ2-3, with TRBD1 matching over 7 bases. This CDR3 has 14 amino acids. Looked up from germline, CDR1 is MNHNS and CDR2 is SASEGT. Unmatched junction bases numbered 3, after V lost 3 bases and J lost 3 bases. CDR3 amino acids: CASSDRGSTDTQYF. In DNA, the CDR3 is TGTGCCAGCAGTGACAGGGGGAGTACAGATACGCAGTATTTT.

Here the CDR3 reads CASSLEDEQFF. The DNA for the CDR3 is TGTGCCAGCAGCCTTGAGGATGAGCAGTTCTTC. The V gene is TRBV4-2, the J gene TRBJ2-1, with D hard to call. CDR1 LGHNA and CDR2 YNFKEQ come from the germline V gene. V lost 4 bases and J lost 8, with 6 bases in between. CDR3 length: 11 amino acids.

The chain couples TRBV6-6 to TRBJ2-3; 8 positions match TRBD1. The CDR3 totals 15 residues. The germline V gene encodes CDR1 MNHNY and CDR2 SVGAGI (reference sequence). The V segment lost 5 bases and the J segment 5 bases; nucleotides outside the gene matches: 9. The CDR3 spells CASSLDRGGGDTQYF. The CDR3 DNA is TGTGCCAGCAGTCTAGACAGGGGCGGAGGAGATACGCAGTATTTT.

The chain couples TRBV11-3 to TRBJ2-3; a possible D gene is TRBD1 (5 bases). This CDR3 comprises 14 residues. The germline CDR1 and CDR2 sequences are SGHNT and YENEEA. V was cut by 5 bases and J by 3 bases, with 12 bases left in between. In DNA form, the CDR3 reads TGTGCCAGCAGCCCAGACAGCAAGACAGATACGCAGTATTTT. It translates to CASSPDSKTDTQYF.

The chain has TRBV7-2 and TRBJ2-2, with TRBD1 matching 9 bases. CDR3 length: 16 amino acids. Per the germline V gene, CDR1 is SGHTA and CDR2 is FQGNSA. J was trimmed by 8 bases and V by 4 bases; bases with no gene match: 11. This CDR3 is CASSYLFSGQGGELFF. The DNA for the CDR3 is TGTGCCAGCAGCTACCTTTTTTCCGGACAGGGGGGGGAGCTGTTTTTT.

The V and J genes are TRBV29-1 and TRBJ1-3, with 10 bases that match TRBD1. The CDR3 spans 15 residues. Germline lookup yields CDR1 SQVTM and CDR2 ANQGSEA. V lost 6 bases to trimming and J lost 0 bases; unmatched junction nucleotides: 5. This CDR3 reads CSVGTGASSGNTIYF. The CDR3, as DNA: TGCAGCGTCGGGACAGGGGCTTCCTCTGGAAACACCATATATTTT.

This clone was seen a single time. The chain is built from TRBV4-2 and TRBJ2-6; unclear D gene. This CDR3 comprises 15 residues. The germline CDR1 and CDR2 sequences are LGHNA and YNFKEQ. Trimming left V 1 base short and J 0 bases short, with 4 bases between. The CDR3: CASSQAGSGANVLTF. The CDR3 bases are TGTGCCAGCAGCCAAGCGGGCTCTGGGGCCAACGTCCTGACTTTC.

V and J are TRBV28 and TRBJ1-1, with TRBD1 as a possible D gene (5 bases). Germline CDR1 and CDR2: MDHEN and SYDVKM. V shed 5 bases and J shed 7 bases, with 17 bases lying between them. The CDR3 loop spans 14 amino acids. The CDR3 sequence: CASSPHNRKGEAFF. DNA of the CDR3: TGTGCCAGCAGTCCACATAACAGGAAGGGTGAAGCTTTCTTT.

This clone has a single count. The rearrangement uses TRBV5-1 and TRBJ1-5, with 7 bases identical to TRBD1. Trimming at V came to 2 bases and at J to 0 bases, leaving 11 bases not matched to a gene. The CDR3 length is 18 residues. Germline CDR1 and CDR2: SGHRS and YFSETQ. CDR3 sequence (DNA): TGCGCCAGCAGCTTTCAACCATGGGGACAGTATAGCAATCAGCCCCAGCATTTT. Translating it yields CASSFQPWGQYSNQPQHF.

The chain is built from TRBV9 and TRBJ2-3; no firm D call. Trimming removed 3 bases at V and 3 bases at J, with 14 bases between. The CDR3 covers 15 residues. From germline, CDR1 is SGDLS and CDR2 YYNGEE. The CDR3 region is CASSAQGAFTDTQYF. CDR3 nucleotides: TGTGCCAGCAGCGCACAAGGAGCCTTTACAGATACGCAGTATTTT.

This clone was counted a few times. The same CDR3 also results from other DNA sequences found in this sample. The rearrangement links TRBV6-5 to TRBJ2-7; D perhaps matches TRBD1 (6 bases). CDR1 MNHEY and CDR2 SVGAGI come from the germline V gene. The CDR3 loop spans 12 amino acids. Trimming cost V 5 bases and J 1 base, with 6 bases left between them. As DNA, the CDR3 is TGTGCCAGCAGTACAGGGTCCTACGAGCAGTACTTC. This encodes CASSTGSYEQYF.

The genes are TRBV7-9 and TRBJ2-7, with 8 bases that match TRBD1. J gave up 12 bases and V 0 bases, and 10 bases lay outside the gene matches. Per germline, CDR1 SEHNR and CDR2 FQNEAQ (reference sequence). The CDR3 has 14 residues. Here the CDR3 reads CASSLAMDRAPSYF. CDR3 sequence (DNA): TGTGCCAGCAGCTTAGCTATGGACAGGGCGCCCTCGTACTTC.

This clone has only one observation. The V and J genes are TRBV11-3 and TRBJ2-2, with D possibly matching TRBD1 (5 bases). V was pared by 4 bases and J by 8 bases, with 11 bases between. Germline CDR1 reads SGHNT; CDR2 reads YENEEA. The CDR3 is 13 residues long. DNA for the CDR3: TGTGCCAGCAGCTATAGGGGTATTGGGGAGCTGTTTTTT. Translated, it gives CASSYRGIGELFF. The full variable domain, in which reference TRBV11-3 and TRBJ2-2 provide the parts outside the CDR3, is EAGVVQSPRYKIIEKKQPVAFWCNPISGHNTLYWYLQNLGQGPELLIRYENEEAVDDSQLPKDRFSAERLKGVDSTLKIQPAELGDSAVYLCASSYRGIGELFFGEGSRLTVL.

As for this clone: This sample also contains other DNA sequences that code for the same CDR3. The rearrangement joins TRBV5-5 to TRBJ1-5; 8 nucleotides match TRBD1. V trimming: 7 bases; J trimming: 1 base; junction bases outside the gene matches: 7. Germline CDR1 is SGHKS and CDR2 is YYEKEE (reference sequence). The length of the CDR3 is 15 residues. This CDR3 is CASSRTGSSNQPQHF. Here the CDR3 DNA reads TGTGCCAGCTCTCGGACAGGGTCCAGCAATCAGCCCCAGCATTTT.

The chain links TRBV10-3 to TRBJ2-7; TRBD1 is a possible D gene (5 bases). V was pared by 6 bases and J by 6 bases, with 12 bases between. The CDR3 runs 12 residues. CDR1 and CDR2 from the germline V gene are ENHRY and SYGVKD. The CDR3 coding sequence is TGTGCCATCAGGGACCAGGGTTCCGAGCAGTACTTC. It yields the protein CAIRDQGSEQYF.

The rearrangement joins TRBV5-5 to TRBJ2-3, with a tentative D call TRBD2 (6 bases). Per germline, CDR1 SGHKS and CDR2 YYEKEE (reference sequence). The CDR3 has 14 residues. Between the trimmed V and J ends, which lost 4 bases and 4 bases, there was a span of 13 bases. In DNA form, the CDR3 reads TGTGCCAGCAGCCCATCGGGGGACTCAGATACGCAGTATTTT. Translated: CASSPSGDSDTQYF.

CDR3 in DNA: TGTGCCAGCAGCCGTGTAGGGACAGGGACTTACAATGAGCAGTTCTTC. As protein: CASSRVGTGTYNEQFF. This chain uses TRBV7-2 with TRBJ2-1; 9 bases map to TRBD1. The CDR3 has 16 residues. Germline V gene lookup returns CDR1 SGHTA and CDR2 FQGNSA. Trimming removed 5 bases from V and 4 bases from J; junction bases left unmatched: 9.

V and J are TRBV6-1 and TRBJ2-5, with a tentative D call TRBD2 (6 bases). There are 15 residues in the CDR3. V was pared by 0 bases and J by 4 bases, with 12 bases between. CDR1 MNHNS and CDR2 SASEGT come from the germline V gene. CDR3 protein: CASSEANVGGETQYF. The CDR3 nucleotides read TGTGCCAGCAGTGAAGCCAACGTCGGGGGAGAGACCCAGTACTTC.

V is TRBV7-9 and J is TRBJ2-3; 9 nucleotides align to TRBD1. Germline V gene lookup returns CDR1 SEHNR and CDR2 FQNEAQ (reference sequence). CDR3 length: 15 amino acids. With V trimmed by 5 bases and J by 4 bases, 7 bases remained unmatched. The CDR3: CASSLGQGLADTQYF. CDR3 DNA: TGTGCCAGCAGCCTCGGACAGGGGTTGGCAGATACGCAGTATTTT. Complete variable domain (other parts from reference TRBV7-9 and TRBJ2-3): DTGVSQNPRHKITKRGQNVTFRCDPISEHNRLYWYRQTLGQGPEFLTYFQNEAQLEKSRLLSDRFSAERPKGSFSTLEIQRTEQGDSAMYLCASSLGQGLADTQYFGPGTRLTVL.

The rearrangement links TRBV5-4 to TRBJ2-1; 12 nucleotides agree with TRBD2. Trimming at V came to 0 bases and at J to 7 bases, leaving 8 bases not matched to a gene. Germline V gene sequence: CDR1 SGHNT, CDR2 YYREEE (reference sequence). The CDR3 totals 17 residues. CDR3 residues: CASSLAGVLAGGNEQFF. The CDR3 DNA sequence: TGTGCCAGCAGCTTGGCGGGGGTACTAGCGGGGGGAAATGAGCAGTTCTTC. Combining the CDR3 with reference TRBV5-4 and TRBJ2-1 gives the whole variable domain ETGVTQSPTHLIKTRGQQVTLRCSSQSGHNTVSWYQQALGQGPQFIFQYYREEENGRGNFPPRFSGLQFPNYSSELNVNALELDDSALYLCASSLAGVLAGGNEQFFGPGTRLTVL.

V gene TRBV7-2 combines with J gene TRBJ1-2; possible D gene TRBD1, 6 bases. The CDR3 sequence is 15 residues long. V shed 1 base and J shed 5 bases, with 14 bases lying between them. Germline V gene lookup returns CDR1 SGHTA and CDR2 FQGNSA. The CDR3: CASSLGWGQEYGYTF. The CDR3 DNA reads TGTGCCAGCAGCTTAGGGTGGGGGCAGGAGTATGGCTACACCTTC.

This chain uses TRBV4-2 with TRBJ2-7; maybe TRBD2 (6 bases). V was trimmed by 1 base and J by 7 bases, leaving 14 bases between them. The CDR3 totals 14 residues. Germline V gene lookup returns CDR1 LGHNA and CDR2 YNFKEQ. The CDR3 is CASSQGVGAGEQYF. DNA for the CDR3: TGTGCCAGCAGCCAAGGTGTAGGGGCGGGGGAGCAGTACTTC.

V gene TRBV28 combines with J gene TRBJ2-3, with D maybe TRBD1 (6 bases). Germline CDR1 reads MDHEN; CDR2 reads SYDVKM. V lost 2 bases, J lost 2 bases, and 14 bases lay in between. The CDR3 extends over 16 amino acids. CDR3 amino acids: CASSLLRDTYTDTQYF. DNA of the CDR3: TGTGCCAGCAGTTTACTCCGGGACACATACACAGATACGCAGTATTTT.

The J gene is TRBJ2-7, the V gene TRBV6-5, with D tentatively TRBD2 (7 bases). The V and J ends lost 0 bases and 6 bases respectively, with 18 bases between them. Germline V gene data show CDR1 as MNHEY and CDR2 as SVGAGI. The CDR3 is 16 amino acids. The chain's CDR3 is CASSYSIGIGGAEQYF. CDR3 coding DNA: TGTGCCAGCAGTTACTCGATAGGGATTGGGGGGGCCGAGCAGTACTTC.

This chain links TRBV1 with TRBJ2-2; TRBD2 reflects the table's D call only, with no check against the DNA. TRBV1 is an annotated pseudogene. The CDR3 totals 14 residues. The DNA of the CDR3 is TGCACCAGCAGATCGGGGGAGTACACCGGGGAGCTGTTTTTT. It encodes CTSRSGEYTGELFF.

V usage is TRBV19 and J usage is TRBJ2-1, with D tentatively TRBD1 (5 bases). Per germline, CDR1 LNHDA and CDR2 SQIVND (reference sequence). V lost 1 base, J lost 0 bases, and 10 bases lay in between. The CDR3 loop spans 16 amino acids. CDR3: CASSIVAGISYNEQFF. CDR3 nucleotide sequence: TGTGCCAGTAGTATAGTAGCAGGGATCTCCTACAATGAGCAGTTCTTC.

V and J are TRBV5-1 and TRBJ2-1; the match to TRBD2 covers 8 bases. This CDR3 is 14 amino acids long. V was pared by 0 bases and J by 8 bases, with 4 bases of the junction left unmatched. From germline, CDR1 is SGHRS and CDR2 YFSETQ. DNA of the CDR3: TGCGCCAGCAGCTTGGTTCGGGGGGGGGATGAGCAGTTCTTC. This encodes CASSLVRGGDEQFF. Looking up the rest from reference TRBV5-1 and TRBJ2-1 gives the full variable domain: KAGVTQTPRYLIKTRGQQVTLSCSPISGHRSVSWYQQTPGQGLQFLFEYFSETQRNKGNFPGRFSGRQFSNSRSEMNVSTLELGDSALYLCASSLVRGGDEQFFGPGTRLTVL.

The chain links TRBV5-1 to TRBJ2-7, with 7 bases that match TRBD2. The junction had 17 bases not matched to a gene; V was cut back by 4 bases and J by 4 bases. Germline V gene data show CDR1 as SGHRS and CDR2 as YFSETQ. The CDR3 totals 17 residues. CDR3 loop: CASSRGSGGIFSYEQYF. Written as DNA, the CDR3 is TGCGCCAGCAGCCGGGGGTCGGGAGGAATTTTTTCTTACGAGCAGTACTTC.

The chain combines TRBV19 with TRBJ1-1, with 7 nucleotides matching TRBD1. Germline CDR1 reads LNHDA; CDR2 reads SQIVND (reference sequence). The CDR3 runs 13 residues. V dropped 5 bases and J dropped 1; count of bases not matched to a gene: 1. The CDR3 DNA follows: TGTGCCAGTAGTTACAGGGGGAACACTGAAGCTTTCTTT. Protein: CASSYRGNTEAFF.

This sequence joins TRBV19 and TRBJ2-2, with a weak D call TRBD2 (6 bases). V lost 6 bases and J lost 3, with 14 bases in between. The CDR3 spans 15 residues. Germline assignment: CDR1 LNHDA and CDR2 SQIVND (reference sequence). The CDR3: CASRRGLSDTGELFF. For the CDR3, the DNA is TGTGCCAGTAGGAGGGGACTTTCCGACACCGGGGAGCTGTTTTTT.